This TCR beta chain came from a study of regulatory T cells in long-lasting Graves disease. Time point indicated: newly diagnosed GD, antithyroid drugs for less than 3 months. There was RNA extracted from PBMCs, and the TCR library was made from it. Both iRepertoire HTBI primers and Arm-PCR of CDR3 regions were used to build the TCR beta libraries. In TCRdb, the multiplex PCR reads were re-called with MiXCR into one record per CDR3 protein. This table has under 400,000 distinct CDR3 sequences, around 15% appearing once. This same sample was also part of a study on T cells in Graves' hyperthyroidism and ophthalmopathy. From that report: Carried out on the TCR CDR3, a first-round RT-PCR used the HTBI primer set.

This sequence was found in a man aged 35 to 55 with Graves disease. This specimen was peripheral blood mononuclear cells (PBMCs), taken at new diagnosis, from a patient treated with antithyroid drugs.

DNA of the CDR3: TGTGCCAGCAGCTTCGTTATGGGTATAACTAACTATGGCTACACCTTC. This codes for CASSFVMGITNYGYTF. The V and J genes are TRBV5-6 and TRBJ1-2; D gene unclear. Trimming took off 2 bases at V and 0 bases at J, with 14 bases between the two ends. This CDR3 spans 16 amino acids. CDR1 is SGHDT, CDR2 YYEEEE, per germline.